The T cell receptor beta chain under discussion was sequenced for a study of T cells expressing NK-cell markers. UMIs accompanied the 5'RACE template switching by which TCR beta cDNA was made. TCRdb processed the 5' RACE reads again and assigns one entry to each CDR3 protein, with no DNA. Its table records under 500,000 distinct CDR3 sequences. CDR1 is SGHDT, CDR2 YYEEEE, per germline. The CDR3 extends over 13 amino acids. The sequenced material came from blood T cells: a sorted CD56 or NKG2C T cell subset, CD4+ or CD8+ T cells, or bulk PBMC T cells (not recorded which). The chain combines TRBV5-6 with TRBJ2-2. The receptor's source is a woman aged 18 to 75 in good health. Here the CDR3 reads CAAGEMNTGELFF.